This TCR beta chain was captured by sequencing in a study of Graves' ophthalmopathy and Graves' hyperthyroidism. As regards this clonotype: Its antigen is unidentified.

Excluded were patients with other autoimmune diseases, uncontrolled infections, pregnancy or lactation. The authors diagnosed from clinical symptoms, serum thyroxine, TRAb, thyroid ultrasound and orbital computed tomography. Study results and caveats: An 81.08% specificity and roughly 90% sensitivity were achieved by a 13-signature model that separated ophthalmopathy from stable hyperthyroidism. The majority of expanded thyroid clonotypes above 0.001 frequency also occurred in blood.

Between the trimmed V and J ends, which lost 6 bases and 2 bases, there was a span of 8 bases. The CDR3 sequence is 12 residues long. Germline CDR1 MNHEY, CDR2 SVGEGT. RNA transcripts were the template, and TCR beta CDR3 regions were amplified from them. HTBI-primed RT-PCR formed the first round, and a multiplex PCR formed the second. TCRdb recomputed calls from the multiplex PCR reads with MiXCR, one row per CDR3 protein. Here the sample spans about 210,000 distinct CDR3 sequences, around 28% being singletons. The TCR was taken from a man aged 45-65 years with Graves' ophthalmopathy. Sequenced: peripheral blood. The chain couples TRBV6-2 or TRBV6-3 to TRBJ2-7; possibly TRBD2 for D (5 bases). The CDR3 DNA follows: TGTGCCAGCAGGAGGACTCCCTACGAGCAGTACTTC. The encoded protein is CASRRTPYEQYF.